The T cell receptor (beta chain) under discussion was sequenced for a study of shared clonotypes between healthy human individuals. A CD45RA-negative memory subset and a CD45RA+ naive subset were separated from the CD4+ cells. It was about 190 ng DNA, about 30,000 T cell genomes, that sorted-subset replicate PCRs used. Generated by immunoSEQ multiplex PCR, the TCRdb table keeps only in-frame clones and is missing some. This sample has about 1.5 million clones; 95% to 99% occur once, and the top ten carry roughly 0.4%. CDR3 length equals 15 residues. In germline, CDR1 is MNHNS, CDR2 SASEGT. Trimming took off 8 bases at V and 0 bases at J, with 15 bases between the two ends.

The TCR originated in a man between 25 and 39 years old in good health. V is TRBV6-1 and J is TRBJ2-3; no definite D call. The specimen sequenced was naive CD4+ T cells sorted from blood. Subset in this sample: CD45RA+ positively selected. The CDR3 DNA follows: TGTGCCAGCCCGGCGCGGCTTACTAGCACAGATACGCAGTATTTT. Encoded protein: CASPARLTSTDTQYF.